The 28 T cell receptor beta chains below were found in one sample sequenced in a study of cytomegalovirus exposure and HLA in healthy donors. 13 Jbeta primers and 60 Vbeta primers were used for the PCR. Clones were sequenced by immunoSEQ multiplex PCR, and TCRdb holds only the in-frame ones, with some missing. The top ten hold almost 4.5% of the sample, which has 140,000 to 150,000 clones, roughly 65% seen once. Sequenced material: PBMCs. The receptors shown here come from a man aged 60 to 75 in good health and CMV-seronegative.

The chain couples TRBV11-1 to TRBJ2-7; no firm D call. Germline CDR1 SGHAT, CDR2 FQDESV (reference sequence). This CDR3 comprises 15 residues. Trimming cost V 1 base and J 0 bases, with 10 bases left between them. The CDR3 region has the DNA TGTGCCAGCAGCTTAGAGGCGGTGAGCTCCTACGAGCAGTACTTC. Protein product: CASSLEAVSSYEQYF.

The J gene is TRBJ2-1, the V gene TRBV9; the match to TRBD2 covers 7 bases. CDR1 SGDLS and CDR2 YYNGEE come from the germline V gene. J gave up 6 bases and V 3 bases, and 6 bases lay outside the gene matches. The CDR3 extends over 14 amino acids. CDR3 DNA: TGTGCCAGCAGCGCCCTGCTAGCGGCCAATGAGCAGTTCTTC. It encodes CASSALLAANEQFF.

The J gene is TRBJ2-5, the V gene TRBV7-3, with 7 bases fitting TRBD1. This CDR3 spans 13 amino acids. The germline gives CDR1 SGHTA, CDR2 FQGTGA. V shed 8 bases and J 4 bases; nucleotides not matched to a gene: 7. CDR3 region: CASGKGARETQYF. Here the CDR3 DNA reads TGTGCCAGCGGTAAGGGGGCTCGAGAGACCCAGTACTTC.

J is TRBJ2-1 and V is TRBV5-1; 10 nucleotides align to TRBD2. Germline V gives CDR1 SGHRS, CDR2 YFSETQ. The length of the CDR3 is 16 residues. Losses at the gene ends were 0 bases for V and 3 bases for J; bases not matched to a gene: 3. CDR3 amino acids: CASSLASGSVYNEQFF. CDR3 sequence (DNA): TGCGCCAGCAGCTTGGCTAGCGGGAGCGTCTACAATGAGCAGTTCTTC.

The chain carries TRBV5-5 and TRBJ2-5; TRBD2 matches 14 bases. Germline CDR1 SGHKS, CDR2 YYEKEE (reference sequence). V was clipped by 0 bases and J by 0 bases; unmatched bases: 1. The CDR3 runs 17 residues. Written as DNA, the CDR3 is TGTGCCAGCAGCTTGGGACTAGCGGGAGGGTACCAAGAGACCCAGTACTTC. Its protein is CASSLGLAGGYQETQYF.

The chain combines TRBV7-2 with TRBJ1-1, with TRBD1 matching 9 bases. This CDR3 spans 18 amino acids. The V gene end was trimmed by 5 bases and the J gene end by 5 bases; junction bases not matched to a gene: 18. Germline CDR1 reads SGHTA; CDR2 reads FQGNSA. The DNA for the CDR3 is TGTGCCAGCAGCCCGCCGGACAGGGGCGCGAGGTTGGGAACTGAAGCTTTCTTT. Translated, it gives CASSPPDRGARLGTEAFF.

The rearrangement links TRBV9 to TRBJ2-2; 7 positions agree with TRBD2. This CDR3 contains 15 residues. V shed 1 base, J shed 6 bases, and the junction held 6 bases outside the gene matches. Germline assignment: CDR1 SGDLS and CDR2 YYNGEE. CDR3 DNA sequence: TGTGCCAGCAGCGTAAAAGGGAGGGGAGCCGGGGAGCTGTTTTTT. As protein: CASSVKGRGAGELFF.

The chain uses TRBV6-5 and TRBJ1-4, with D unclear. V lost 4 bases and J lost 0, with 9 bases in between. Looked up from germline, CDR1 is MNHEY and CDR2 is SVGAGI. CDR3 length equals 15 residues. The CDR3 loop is CASSLMRATNEKLFF. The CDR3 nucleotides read TGTGCCAGCAGTTTGATGCGGGCAACTAATGAAAAACTGTTTTTT.

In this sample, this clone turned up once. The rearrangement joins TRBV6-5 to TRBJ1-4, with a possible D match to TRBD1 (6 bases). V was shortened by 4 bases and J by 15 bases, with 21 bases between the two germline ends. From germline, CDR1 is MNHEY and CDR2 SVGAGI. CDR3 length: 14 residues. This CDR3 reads CASSSGTYDENLFF. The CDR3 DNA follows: TGTGCCAGCAGTTCCGGGACATACGACGAAAATTTGTTTTTT.

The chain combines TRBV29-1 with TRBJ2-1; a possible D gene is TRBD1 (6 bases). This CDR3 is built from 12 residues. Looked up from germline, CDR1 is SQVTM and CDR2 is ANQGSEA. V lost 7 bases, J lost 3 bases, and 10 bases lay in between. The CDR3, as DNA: TGCAGCGGGACAGTTGGCTACAATGAGCAGTTCTTC. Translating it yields CSGTVGYNEQFF.

The CDR3 DNA reads as TGTGCCAGCAGCCGCGGACAGAGGACTGAAGCTTTCTTT. The encoded protein is CASSRGQRTEAFF. This chain links TRBV7-6 with TRBJ1-1, with D possibly matching TRBD1 (6 bases). The CDR3 has 13 residues. The V gene's germline CDR1 is SGHVS and CDR2 FNYEAQ. V lost 5 bases and J 5 bases, leaving 12 bases between the germline ends.

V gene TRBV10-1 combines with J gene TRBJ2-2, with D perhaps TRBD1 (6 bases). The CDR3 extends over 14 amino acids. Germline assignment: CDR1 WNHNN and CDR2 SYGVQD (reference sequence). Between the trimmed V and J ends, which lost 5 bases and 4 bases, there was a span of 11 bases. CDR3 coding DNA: TGCGCCAGCAGTCCAGGACAGCCCACCGGGGAGCTGTTTTTT. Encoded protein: CASSPGQPTGELFF.

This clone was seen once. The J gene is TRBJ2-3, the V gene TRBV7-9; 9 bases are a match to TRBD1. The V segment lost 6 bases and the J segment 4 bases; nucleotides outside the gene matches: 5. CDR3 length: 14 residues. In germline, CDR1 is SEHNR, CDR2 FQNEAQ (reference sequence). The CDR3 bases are TGTGCCAGCAGGGGACAGGGAAGTTCAGATACGCAGTATTTT. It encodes CASRGQGSSDTQYF.

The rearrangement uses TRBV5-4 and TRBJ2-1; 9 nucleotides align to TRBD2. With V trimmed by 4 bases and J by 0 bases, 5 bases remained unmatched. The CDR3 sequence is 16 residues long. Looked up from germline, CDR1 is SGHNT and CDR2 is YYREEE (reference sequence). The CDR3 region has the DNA TGTGCCAGCAGCGCGACTAGCGGCAGCTCCTACAATGAGCAGTTCTTC. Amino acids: CASSATSGSSYNEQFF.

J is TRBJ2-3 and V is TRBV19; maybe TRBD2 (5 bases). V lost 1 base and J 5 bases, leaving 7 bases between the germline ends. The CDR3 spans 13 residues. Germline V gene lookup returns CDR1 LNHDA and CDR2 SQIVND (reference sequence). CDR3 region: CASSIGSGDTQYF. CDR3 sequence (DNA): TGTGCCAGTAGTATAGGGAGCGGAGATACGCAGTATTTT.

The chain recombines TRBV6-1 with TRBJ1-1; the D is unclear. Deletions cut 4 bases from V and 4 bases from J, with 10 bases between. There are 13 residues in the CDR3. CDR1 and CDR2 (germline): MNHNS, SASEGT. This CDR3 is CASSVLGLTEAFF. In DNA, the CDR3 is TGTGCCAGCAGTGTCTTAGGACTCACTGAAGCTTTCTTT.

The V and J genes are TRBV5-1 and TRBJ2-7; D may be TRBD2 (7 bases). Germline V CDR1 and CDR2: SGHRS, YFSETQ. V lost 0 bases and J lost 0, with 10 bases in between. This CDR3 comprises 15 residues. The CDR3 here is CASSLGGGGSYEQYF. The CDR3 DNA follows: TGCGCCAGCAGCTTGGGGGGGGGCGGCTCCTACGAGCAGTACTTC.

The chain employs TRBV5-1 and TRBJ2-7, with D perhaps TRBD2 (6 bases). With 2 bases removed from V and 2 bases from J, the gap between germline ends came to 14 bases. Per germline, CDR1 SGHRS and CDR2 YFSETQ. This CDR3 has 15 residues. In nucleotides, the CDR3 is TGCGCCAGCAGCTTCCGGGACTCCGTCGCCTACGAGCAGTACTTC. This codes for CASSFRDSVAYEQYF.

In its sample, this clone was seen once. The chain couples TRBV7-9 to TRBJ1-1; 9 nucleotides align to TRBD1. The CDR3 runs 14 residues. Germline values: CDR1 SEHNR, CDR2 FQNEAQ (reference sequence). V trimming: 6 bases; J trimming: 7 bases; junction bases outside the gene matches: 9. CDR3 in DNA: TGTGCCAGCAGATATCTCGGGACAGGGTTTGAAGCTTTCTTT. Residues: CASRYLGTGFEAFF.

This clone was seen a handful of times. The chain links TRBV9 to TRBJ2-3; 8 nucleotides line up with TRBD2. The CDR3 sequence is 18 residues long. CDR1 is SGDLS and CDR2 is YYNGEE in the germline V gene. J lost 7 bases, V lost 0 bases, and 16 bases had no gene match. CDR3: CASSVGGSTSGLGNTQYF. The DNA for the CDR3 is TGTGCCAGCAGCGTAGGAGGGTCCACTAGCGGTCTCGGGAATACGCAGTATTTT.

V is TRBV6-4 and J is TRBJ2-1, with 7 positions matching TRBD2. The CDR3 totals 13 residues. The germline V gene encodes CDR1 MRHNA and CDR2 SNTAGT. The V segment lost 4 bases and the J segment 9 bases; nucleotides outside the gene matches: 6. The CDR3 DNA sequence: TGTGCCAGCAGTGTTACTAGCGACGGTGAGCAGTTCTTC. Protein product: CASSVTSDGEQFF.

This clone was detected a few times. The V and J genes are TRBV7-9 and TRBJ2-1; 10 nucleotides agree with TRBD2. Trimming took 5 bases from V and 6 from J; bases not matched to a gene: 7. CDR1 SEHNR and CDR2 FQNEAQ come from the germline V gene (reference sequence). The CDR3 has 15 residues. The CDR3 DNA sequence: TGTGCCAGCAGCCCAGCGGGAGGGCCGGGCAATGAGCAGTTCTTC. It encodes CASSPAGGPGNEQFF.

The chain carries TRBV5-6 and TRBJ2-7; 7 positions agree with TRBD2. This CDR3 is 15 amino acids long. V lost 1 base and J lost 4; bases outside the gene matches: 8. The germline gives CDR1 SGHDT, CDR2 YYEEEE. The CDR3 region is CASSLRAGVGYEQYF. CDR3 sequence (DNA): TGTGCCAGCAGCTTGCGTGCGGGAGTTGGATACGAGCAGTACTTC.

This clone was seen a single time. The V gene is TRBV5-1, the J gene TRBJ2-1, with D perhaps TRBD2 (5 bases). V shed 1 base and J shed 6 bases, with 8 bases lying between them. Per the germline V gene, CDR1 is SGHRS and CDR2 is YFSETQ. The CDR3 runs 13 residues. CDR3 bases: TGCGCCAGCAGCTTGACTAGAACCAATGAGCAGTTCTTC. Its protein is CASSLTRTNEQFF.

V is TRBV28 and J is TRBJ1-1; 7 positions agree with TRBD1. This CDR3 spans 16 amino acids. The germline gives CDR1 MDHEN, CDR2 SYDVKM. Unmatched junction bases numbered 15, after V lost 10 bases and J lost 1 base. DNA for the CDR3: TGTGCCACCCTTCCGCACGCGGACAGGTGGAACACTGAAGCTTTCTTT. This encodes CATLPHADRWNTEAFF.

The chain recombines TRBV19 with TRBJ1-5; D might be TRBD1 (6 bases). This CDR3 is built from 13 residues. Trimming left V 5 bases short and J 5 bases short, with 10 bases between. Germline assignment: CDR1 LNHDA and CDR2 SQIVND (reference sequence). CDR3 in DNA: TGTGCCAGTAGTTTGGACAGCTATCAGCCCCAGCATTTT. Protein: CASSLDSYQPQHF.

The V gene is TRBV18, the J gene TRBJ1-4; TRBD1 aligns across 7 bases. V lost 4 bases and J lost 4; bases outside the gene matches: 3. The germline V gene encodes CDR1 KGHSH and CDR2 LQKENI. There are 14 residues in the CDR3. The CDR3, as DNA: TGTGCCAGCTCACAGACAGGGATTAATGAAAAACTGTTTTTT. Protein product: CASSQTGINEKLFF.

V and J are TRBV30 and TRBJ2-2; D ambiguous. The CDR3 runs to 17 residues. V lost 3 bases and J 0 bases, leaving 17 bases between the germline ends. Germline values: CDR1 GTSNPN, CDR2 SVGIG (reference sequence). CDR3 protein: CAWRMELGLANTGELFF. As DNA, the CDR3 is TGTGCCTGGAGAATGGAGCTGGGTCTCGCGAACACCGGGGAGCTGTTTTTT.